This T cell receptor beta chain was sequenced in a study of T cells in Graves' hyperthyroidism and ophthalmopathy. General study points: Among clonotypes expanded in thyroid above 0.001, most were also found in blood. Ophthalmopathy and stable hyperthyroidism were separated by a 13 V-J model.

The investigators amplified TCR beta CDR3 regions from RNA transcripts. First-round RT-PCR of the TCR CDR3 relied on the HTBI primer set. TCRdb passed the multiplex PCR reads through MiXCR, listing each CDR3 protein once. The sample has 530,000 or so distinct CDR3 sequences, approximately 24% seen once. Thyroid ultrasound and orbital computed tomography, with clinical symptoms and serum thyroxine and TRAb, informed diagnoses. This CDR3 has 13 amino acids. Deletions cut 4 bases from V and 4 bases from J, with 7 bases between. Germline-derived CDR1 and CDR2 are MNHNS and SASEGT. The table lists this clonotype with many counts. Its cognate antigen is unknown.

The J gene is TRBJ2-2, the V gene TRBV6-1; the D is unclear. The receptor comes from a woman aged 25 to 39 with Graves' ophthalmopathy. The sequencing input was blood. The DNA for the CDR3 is TGTGCCAGCAGTGTTCAGAGCACCGGGGAGCTGTTTTTT. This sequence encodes CASSVQSTGELFF.